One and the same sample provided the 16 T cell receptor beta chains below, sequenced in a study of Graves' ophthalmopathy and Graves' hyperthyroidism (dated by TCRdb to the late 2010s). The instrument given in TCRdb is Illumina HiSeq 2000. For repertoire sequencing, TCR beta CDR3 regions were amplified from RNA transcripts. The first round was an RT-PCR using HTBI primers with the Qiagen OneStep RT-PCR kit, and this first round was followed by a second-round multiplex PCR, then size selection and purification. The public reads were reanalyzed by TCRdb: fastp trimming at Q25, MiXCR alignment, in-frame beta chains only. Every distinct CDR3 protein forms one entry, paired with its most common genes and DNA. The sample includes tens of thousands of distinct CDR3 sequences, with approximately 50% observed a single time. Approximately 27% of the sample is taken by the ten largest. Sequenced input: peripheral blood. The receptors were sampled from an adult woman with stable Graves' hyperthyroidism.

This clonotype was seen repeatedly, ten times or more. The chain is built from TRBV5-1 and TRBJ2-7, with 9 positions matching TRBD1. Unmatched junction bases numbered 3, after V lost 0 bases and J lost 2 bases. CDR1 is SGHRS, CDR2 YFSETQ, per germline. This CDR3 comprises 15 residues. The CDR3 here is CASSLGDRDPYEQYF. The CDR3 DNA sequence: TGCGCCAGCAGCTTGGGGGACAGGGACCCCTACGAGCAGTACTTC. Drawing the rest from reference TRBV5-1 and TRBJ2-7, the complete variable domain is KAGVTQTPRYLIKTRGQQVTLSCSPISGHRSVSWYQQTPGQGLQFLFEYFSETQRNKGNFPGRFSGRQFSNSRSEMNVSTLELGDSALYLCASSLGDRDPYEQYFGPGTRLTVT.

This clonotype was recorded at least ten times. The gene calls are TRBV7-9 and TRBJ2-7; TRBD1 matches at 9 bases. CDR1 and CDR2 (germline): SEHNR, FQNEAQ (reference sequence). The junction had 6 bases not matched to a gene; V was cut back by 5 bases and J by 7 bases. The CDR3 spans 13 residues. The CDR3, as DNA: TGTGCCAGCAGCCCAGGACAGGGGACGGAGCAGTACTTC. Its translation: CASSPGQGTEQYF.

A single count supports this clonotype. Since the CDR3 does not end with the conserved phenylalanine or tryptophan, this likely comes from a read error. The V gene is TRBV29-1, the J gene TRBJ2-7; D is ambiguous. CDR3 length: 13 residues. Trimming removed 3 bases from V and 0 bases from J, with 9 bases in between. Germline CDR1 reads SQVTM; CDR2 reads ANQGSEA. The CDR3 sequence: CSVDYPNSYEQYL. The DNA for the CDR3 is TGCAGCGTTGATTACCCCAACTCCTACGAGCAGTACCTC.

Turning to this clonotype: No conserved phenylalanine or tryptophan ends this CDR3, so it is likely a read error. DNA for the CDR3: TGCAGCGTTGAAGATTTGTCTCTACCCGGGGGTGAGCAGTTCCTC. Its protein is CSVEDLSLPGGEQFL. The rearrangement joins TRBV29-1 to TRBJ2-1, with a weak D call TRBD2 (6 bases). Germline V gives CDR1 SQVTM, CDR2 ANQGSEA. This CDR3 has 15 amino acids. V lost 0 bases and J 9 bases, leaving 18 bases between the germline ends.

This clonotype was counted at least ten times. CDR3 in amino acids: CASTLTVNSYEQYF. In nucleotides, the CDR3 is TGTGCCAGCACCCTAACAGTAAACTCCTACGAGCAGTACTTC. The chain joins TRBV27 to TRBJ2-7; D gene ambiguous. The V gene's germline CDR1 is MNHEY and CDR2 SMNVEV (reference sequence). This CDR3 has 14 amino acids. Deletions cut 7 bases from V and 0 bases from J, with 13 bases between.

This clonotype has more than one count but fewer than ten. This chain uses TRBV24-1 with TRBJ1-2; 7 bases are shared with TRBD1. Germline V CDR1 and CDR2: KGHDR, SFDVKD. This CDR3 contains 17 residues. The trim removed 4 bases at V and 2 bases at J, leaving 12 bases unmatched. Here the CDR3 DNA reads TGTGCCACCAGTGAGCCGACAGGGAACCAGGGCAACTATGGCTACACCTTC. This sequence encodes CATSEPTGNQGNYGYTF.

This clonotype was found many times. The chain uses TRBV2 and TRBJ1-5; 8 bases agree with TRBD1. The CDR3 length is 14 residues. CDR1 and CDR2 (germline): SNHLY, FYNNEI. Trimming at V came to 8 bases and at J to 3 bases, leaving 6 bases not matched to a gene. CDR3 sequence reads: CASLPGQDNQPQHF. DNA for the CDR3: TGTGCCAGCCTACCGGGACAGGACAATCAGCCCCAGCATTTT.

The CDR3 loop is CASSVLVQETQYF. Written as DNA, the CDR3 is TGTGCCAGCAGCGTGCTAGTTCAAGAGACCCAGTACTTC. The chain links TRBV2 to TRBJ2-5; D uncertain. Deletions cut 6 bases from V and 2 bases from J, with 10 bases between. Germline values: CDR1 SNHLY, CDR2 FYNNEI. The CDR3 loop spans 13 amino acids.

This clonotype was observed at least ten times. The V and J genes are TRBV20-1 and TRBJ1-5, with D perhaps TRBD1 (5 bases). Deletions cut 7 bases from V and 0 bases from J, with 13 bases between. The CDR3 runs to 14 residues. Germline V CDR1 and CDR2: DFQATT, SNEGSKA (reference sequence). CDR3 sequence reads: CSGQGVNSNQPQHF. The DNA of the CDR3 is TGCAGTGGCCAGGGAGTAAATAGCAATCAGCCCCAGCATTTT.

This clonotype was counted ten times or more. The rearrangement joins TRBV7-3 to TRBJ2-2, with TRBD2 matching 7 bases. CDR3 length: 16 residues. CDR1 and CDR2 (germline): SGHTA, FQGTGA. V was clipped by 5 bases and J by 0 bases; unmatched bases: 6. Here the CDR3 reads CASSISSGSNTGELFF. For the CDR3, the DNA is TGTGCCAGCAGCATCTCTAGCGGCTCGAACACCGGGGAGCTGTTTTTT.

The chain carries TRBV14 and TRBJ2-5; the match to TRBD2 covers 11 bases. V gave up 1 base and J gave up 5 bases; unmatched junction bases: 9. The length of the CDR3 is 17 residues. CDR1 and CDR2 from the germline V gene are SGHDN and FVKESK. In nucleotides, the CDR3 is TGTGCCAGCAGCCAAGGGAGCCTAGCGGGAGGCGGTGAGACCCAGTACTTC. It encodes CASSQGSLAGGGETQYF.

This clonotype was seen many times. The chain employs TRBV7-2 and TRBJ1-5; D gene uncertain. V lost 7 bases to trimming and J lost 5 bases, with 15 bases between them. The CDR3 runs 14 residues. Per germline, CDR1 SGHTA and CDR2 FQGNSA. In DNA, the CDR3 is TGTGCCAGCAACAGTGGCAGGCCGGATCAGCCCCAGCATTTT. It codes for CASNSGRPDQPQHF.

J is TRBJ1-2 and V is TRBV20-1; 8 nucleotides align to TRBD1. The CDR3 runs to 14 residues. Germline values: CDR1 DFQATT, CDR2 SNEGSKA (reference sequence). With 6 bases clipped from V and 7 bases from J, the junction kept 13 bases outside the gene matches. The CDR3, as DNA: TGCAGTGCCCCCAACACGGACAGGGCGCTTGGCTACACCTTC. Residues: CSAPNTDRALGYTF.

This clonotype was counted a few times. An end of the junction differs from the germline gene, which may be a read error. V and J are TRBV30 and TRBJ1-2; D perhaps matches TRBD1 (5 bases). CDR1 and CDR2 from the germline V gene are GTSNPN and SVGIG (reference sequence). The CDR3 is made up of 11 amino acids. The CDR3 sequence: CTWAGFYGYTF. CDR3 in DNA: TGTACCTGGGCAGGGTTCTATGGCTACACCTTC.

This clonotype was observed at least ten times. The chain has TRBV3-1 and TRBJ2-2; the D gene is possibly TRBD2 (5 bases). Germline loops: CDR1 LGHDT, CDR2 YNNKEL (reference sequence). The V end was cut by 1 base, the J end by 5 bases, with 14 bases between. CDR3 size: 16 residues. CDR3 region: CASSQGSGLGTGELFF. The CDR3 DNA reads TGTGCCAGCAGCCAAGGAAGCGGCCTAGGGACCGGGGAGCTGTTTTTT.

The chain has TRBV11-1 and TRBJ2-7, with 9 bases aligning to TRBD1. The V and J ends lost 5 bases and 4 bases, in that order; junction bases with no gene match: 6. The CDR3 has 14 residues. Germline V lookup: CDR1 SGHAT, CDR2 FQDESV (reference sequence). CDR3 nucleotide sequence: TGTGCCAGCAGCGGATGGGGACAGGGTTACGAGCAGTACTTC. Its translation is CASSGWGQGYEQYF.